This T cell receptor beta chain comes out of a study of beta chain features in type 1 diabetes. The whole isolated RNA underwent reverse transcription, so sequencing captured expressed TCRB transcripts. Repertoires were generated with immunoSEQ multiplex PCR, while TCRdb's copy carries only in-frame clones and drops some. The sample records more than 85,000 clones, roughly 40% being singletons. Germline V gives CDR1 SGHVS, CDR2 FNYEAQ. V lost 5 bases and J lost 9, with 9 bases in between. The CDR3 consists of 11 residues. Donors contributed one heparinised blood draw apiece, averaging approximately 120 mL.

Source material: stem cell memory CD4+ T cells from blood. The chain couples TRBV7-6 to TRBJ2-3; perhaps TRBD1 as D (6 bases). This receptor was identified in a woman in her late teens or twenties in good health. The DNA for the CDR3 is TGTGCCAGCAGCCTGGGACAAACGCAGTATTTT. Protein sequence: CASSLGQTQYF.